What follows are 23 T cell receptor beta chains derived from one specimen sequenced in a study of regulatory T cells in long-lasting Graves disease. For TCR beta, libraries came from iRepertoire HTBI primers and Arm-PCR of CDR3 regions. MiXCR, run by TCRdb on the multiplex PCR reads, gives a single entry per CDR3 protein. The repertoire holds a few hundred thousand distinct CDR3 sequences, with over 15% as singletons. Indicated time point: newly diagnosed GD, antithyroid drugs for less than 3 months. Isolated PBMC RNA provided the starting material for the TCR library. These records were also assigned to another study, of T cells in Graves' hyperthyroidism and ophthalmopathy.

Specimen: peripheral blood mononuclear cells (PBMCs), collected at new diagnosis, from a patient treated with antithyroid drugs. These TCRs come from a man aged 35 to 55 with Graves disease.

The table lists this clonotype with a few counts. The rearrangement links TRBV4-2 to TRBJ1-2, with unresolved D. The germline V gene encodes CDR1 LGHNA and CDR2 YNFKEQ. The germline V and J ends were trimmed by 5 bases and 4 bases, with 11 bases remaining between them. The CDR3 length is 13 residues. In DNA form, the CDR3 reads TGTGCCAGCAGCTCCGGAGAAACCTATGGCTACACCTTC. Translated, it gives CASSSGETYGYTF.

About this clonotype: With only one base between it and a far larger clone, this is likely a read error. The chain couples TRBV7-3 to TRBJ2-7; possible D gene TRBD1, 5 bases. Trimming pared 6 bases from V and 1 base from J, leaving 25 bases between. CDR3 size: 18 residues. Germline V gene sequence: CDR1 SGHTA, CDR2 FQGTGA. The CDR3 DNA sequence: TGTGCCAGCAGTTTATCCCCCATGGGGCAGGGTGCATCCTACGAGCAGTACTTC. This codes for CASSLSPMGQGASYEQYF.

The sample holds many counts of this clonotype. This CDR3 is CASSLVSQNSPLHF. CDR3 coding DNA: TGTGCCAGCAGCTTAGTATCTCAGAACTCACCCCTCCACTTT. The chain joins TRBV7-2 to TRBJ1-6; D uncertain. V was pared by 1 base and J by 10 bases, with 11 bases between. The V gene's germline CDR1 is SGHTA and CDR2 FQGNSA. There are 14 residues in the CDR3.

This clonotype has only a few counts. The gene calls are TRBV12-3 or TRBV12-4 and TRBJ2-7; D unclear. The V end was cut by 6 bases, the J end by 3 bases, with 15 bases between. This CDR3 region has 14 residues. CDR3 nucleotides: TGTGCCAGCAGCTCCCGGCCCTCCAGCTACGAGCAGTACTTC. It yields the protein CASSSRPSSYEQYF.

This clonotype was observed a handful of times. The CDR3, as DNA: TGTGCCAGCAGCTCTGCCGGGGCCGCTTTCAATGAGCAGTTCTTC. Protein sequence: CASSSAGAAFNEQFF. The V and J genes are TRBV5-4 and TRBJ2-1; either TRBD1 or TRBD2 may supply D (5 bases each). Trimming took 3 bases from V and 6 from J, leaving 16 bases between them. Germline CDR1 SGHNT, CDR2 YYREEE (reference sequence). The CDR3 runs 15 residues. Full variable domain (rest looked up from reference TRBV5-4 and TRBJ2-1): ETGVTQSPTHLIKTRGQQVTLRCSSQSGHNTVSWYQQALGQGPQFIFQYYREEENGRGNFPPRFSGLQFPNYSSELNVNALELDDSALYLCASSSAGAAFNEQFFGPGTRLTVL.

This clonotype was detected a few times. Given a much more abundant clone one base away, this may be a read error. The rearrangement uses TRBV4-2 and TRBJ2-3, with 8 bases lining up with TRBD2. CDR3 size: 16 residues. Germline CDR1 is LGHNA and CDR2 is YNFKEQ. The CDR3 region has the DNA TGTGCCAGCAGCCAAGATCTGGCGGGGGGCACAGGTACGCAGTATTTT. Protein product: CASSQDLAGGTGTQYF.

The chain combines TRBV7-9 with TRBJ2-5; either TRBD1 or TRBD2 may fit D (5 bases each). The CDR3 totals 14 residues. Looked up from germline, CDR1 is SEHNR and CDR2 is FQNEAQ (reference sequence). Trimming cost V 5 bases and J 1 base, with 11 bases left between them. CDR3 sequence (DNA): TGTGCCAGCAGCCATGGGACCTCCCAAGAGACCCAGTACTTC. It is translated as CASSHGTSQETQYF. Drawing the rest from reference TRBV7-9 and TRBJ2-5, the complete variable domain is DTGVSQNPRHKITKRGQNVTFRCDPISEHNRLYWYRQTLGQGPEFLTYFQNEAQLEKSRLLSDRFSAERPKGSFSTLEIQRTEQGDSAMYLCASSHGTSQETQYFGPGTRLLVL.

There are a few counts of this clonotype. V usage is TRBV10-3 and J usage is TRBJ2-3; TRBD2 matches 8 bases. CDR1 ENHRY and CDR2 SYGVKD come from the germline V gene. Germline trimming cut 8 bases from V and 6 bases from J; bases unmatched to any gene: 10. The CDR3 is made up of 14 amino acids. CDR3 DNA sequence: TGTGCCATCGGGGGGCGGGGGGCACTTGATACGCAGTATTTT. This gives the protein CAIGGRGALDTQYF.

In its sample, this clonotype was seen many times. The V call is TRBV20-1, the J call TRBJ2-2, with 7 bases fitting TRBD1. The CDR3 is 14 amino acids. V was pared by 5 bases and J by 3 bases, with 6 bases of the junction left unmatched. Germline lookup yields CDR1 DFQATT and CDR2 SNEGSKA (reference sequence). The CDR3 DNA is TGCAGTGCTGTAAACAGGGGCGACACCGGGGAGCTGTTTTTT. Residues: CSAVNRGDTGELFF.

The chain links TRBV5-5 to TRBJ2-1; D unclear. Germline V gene sequence: CDR1 SGHKS, CDR2 YYEKEE (reference sequence). The CDR3 covers 14 residues. V was cut by 8 bases and J by 10 bases, with 22 bases left in between. CDR3: CASIYLLPLGEQFF. The CDR3 bases are TGTGCCAGTATTTATTTACTCCCTCTCGGGGAGCAGTTCTTC.

Note on this clonotype: Without the conserved terminal phenylalanine or tryptophan, this CDR3 likely stems from a read error. This chain uses TRBV7-9 with TRBJ2-5; 9 bases are shared with TRBD1. CDR1 is SEHNR and CDR2 is FQNEAQ in the germline V gene (reference sequence). The V gene end was trimmed by 4 bases and the J gene end by 5 bases; junction bases not matched to a gene: 8. The CDR3 totals 15 residues. The CDR3 nucleotides are TGTGCCAGCAGCTCAGCCGGGACAGGGCGGGAGACCCAGTACTCC. Translated, it gives CASSSAGTGRETQYS.

At least ten counts were recorded for this clonotype. CDR3 amino acids: CASSLGQGLNTEAFF. The CDR3 region has the DNA TGTGCCAGCAGCCTGGGTCAGGGGCTGAACACTGAAGCTTTCTTT. The chain has TRBV4-2 and TRBJ1-1, with D perhaps matching TRBD1 (6 bases). This CDR3 has 15 amino acids. Germline lookup yields CDR1 LGHNA and CDR2 YNFKEQ. Trimming took 4 bases from V and 0 from J, leaving 12 bases between them.

The chain uses TRBV6-2 or TRBV6-3 and TRBJ1-3; D remains unclear. V lost 5 bases and J 4 bases, leaving 9 bases between the germline ends. Per germline, CDR1 MNHEY and CDR2 SVGEGT. This CDR3 spans 13 amino acids. This CDR3 is CASSEVLGNTIYF. In nucleotides, the CDR3 is TGTGCCAGCAGTGAAGTCTTGGGAAACACCATATATTTT.

The gene calls are TRBV5-6 and TRBJ2-3; D not certain. Germline V gives CDR1 SGHDT, CDR2 YYEEEE. V was clipped by 1 base and J by 0 bases, with 6 bases between them. The CDR3 spans 14 residues. CDR3 coding DNA: TGTGCCAGCAGCTTGTTCGGTAGCACAGATACGCAGTATTTT. This codes for CASSLFGSTDTQYF.

The table lists this clonotype with many counts. V gene TRBV30 combines with J gene TRBJ2-5; D is perhaps TRBD1 (5 bases). Trimming removed 0 bases at V and 2 bases at J, with 7 bases between. CDR1 is GTSNPN, CDR2 SVGIG, per germline (reference sequence). CDR3 length: 13 amino acids. The CDR3 region is CAWSVQEQETQYF. Here the CDR3 DNA reads TGTGCCTGGAGTGTACAGGAGCAAGAGACCCAGTACTTC.

This chain uses TRBV15 with TRBJ2-5; D might be TRBD1 (5 bases). Looked up from germline, CDR1 is LNHNV and CDR2 is YYDKDF (reference sequence). Trimming removed 4 bases at V and 2 bases at J, with 14 bases between. The CDR3 is made up of 15 amino acids. This chain's CDR3 is CATSTPDNPQETQYF. The CDR3 DNA sequence: TGTGCCACCAGCACCCCGGACAACCCTCAAGAGACCCAGTACTTC.

This clonotype was detected a few times. The chain carries TRBV4-2 and TRBJ2-7, with a possible D match to TRBD2 (7 bases). Trimming removed 1 base at V and 6 bases at J, with 19 bases between. There are 16 residues in the CDR3. In germline, CDR1 is LGHNA, CDR2 YNFKEQ. The CDR3 loop reads CASSQGGSGGPSEQYF. DNA for the CDR3: TGTGCCAGCAGCCAAGGGGGGTCCGGGGGGCCCTCCGAGCAGTACTTC.

In its sample, this clonotype was seen many times. The CDR3 spells CASASFLAGGETQYF. CDR3 coding DNA: TGCGCCAGCGCATCGTTCCTAGCCGGAGGAGAGACCCAGTACTTC. The chain is built from TRBV5-1 and TRBJ2-5; a possible D gene is TRBD2 (5 bases). V was pared by 7 bases and J by 4 bases, with 20 bases between. CDR1 is SGHRS and CDR2 is YFSETQ in the germline V gene. CDR3 length equals 15 residues.

At least ten counts were recorded for this clonotype. The chain carries TRBV5-1 and TRBJ1-2; D possibly corresponds to TRBD1 (6 bases). The germline CDR1 and CDR2 sequences are SGHRS and YFSETQ. V gave up 3 bases and J gave up 8 bases, with 14 bases separating them. The CDR3 loop spans 13 amino acids. This CDR3 reads CASSSQGVEGYTF. CDR3 nucleotides: TGCGCCAGCAGCTCACAGGGAGTCGAGGGCTACACCTTC.

The V call is TRBV5-1, the J call TRBJ2-3; tentative D call: TRBD1 (7 bases). The V and J ends lost 0 bases and 15 bases respectively, with 20 bases between them. Germline V gene data show CDR1 as SGHRS and CDR2 as YFSETQ. The CDR3 has 14 amino acids. The CDR3 sequence is CASSLDGGRGVRYF. DNA of the CDR3: TGCGCCAGCAGCTTGGACGGGGGCAGGGGGGTTCGTTATTTT. Full variable domain (remainder filled in from reference TRBV5-1 and TRBJ2-3): KAGVTQTPRYLIKTRGQQVTLSCSPISGHRSVSWYQQTPGQGLQFLFEYFSETQRNKGNFPGRFSGRQFSNSRSEMNVSTLELGDSALYLCASSLDGGRGVRYFGPGTRLTVL.

A few counts support this clonotype. This chain uses TRBV5-1 with TRBJ1-3; 7 bases line up with TRBD1. CDR3 size: 16 residues. V lost 4 bases, J lost 4 bases, and 11 bases stayed unmatched. CDR1 is SGHRS, CDR2 YFSETQ, per germline. Here the CDR3 reads CASSPPLTGTGNTIYF. CDR3 in DNA: TGCGCCAGCAGCCCGCCGCTGACAGGGACAGGAAACACCATATATTTT.

The V call is TRBV6-2 or TRBV6-3, the J call TRBJ2-5, with D tentatively TRBD2 (5 bases). The CDR3 is 15 residues long. Germline V CDR1 and CDR2: MNHEY, SVGEGT. Trimming removed 0 bases at V and 3 bases at J, with 11 bases between. CDR3 loop: CASSYSGLPKETQYF. CDR3 in DNA: TGTGCCAGCAGTTACTCTGGACTCCCGAAAGAGACCCAGTACTTC.

This clonotype occurred a few times. The chain employs TRBV6-2 or TRBV6-3 and TRBJ2-3; TRBD2 aligns across 15 bases. Germline loops: CDR1 MNHEY, CDR2 SVGEGT. This CDR3 spans 17 amino acids. J lost 4 bases, V lost 6 bases, and 8 bases had no gene match. The CDR3 bases are TGTGCCAGCAGATGGACTAGCGGGGGGGCCAAATCAGATACGCAGTATTTT. Translated: CASRWTSGGAKSDTQYF.